This T cell receptor beta chain stems from a study of glioma-infiltrating T cells. Study outcomes and limitations: Gliomas, especially low-grade, showed above-expected tissue-blood divergence; non-neoplastic patients showed below.

Trimming left V 4 bases short and J 8 bases short, with 9 bases between. The CDR3 has 11 residues. CDR1 and CDR2 from the germline V gene are DFQATT and SNEGSKA (reference sequence). The iRepertoire nested amplicon-rescue multiplex PCR amplified TCR alpha and beta CDR3s from RNA. MiXCR, applied by TCRdb to the multiplex PCR reads, yields one record per CDR3 protein. The data show about 10,000 distinct CDR3 sequences, with about 50% seen just once and around 20% held by the top ten. This clonotype counts as medium-sized. The target antigen is unknown. Sample: glioma tissue, nonneoplastic brain tissue, or PBMCs (not recorded which). This chain links TRBV20-1 with TRBJ2-1; no definite D call. This receptor was identified in a human donor with low-grade glioma or glioblastoma, undergoing nonglioma brain surgery, or in good health (not recorded which). CDR3 in DNA: TGCAGTGCTACCCTGGGCGATGAGCAGTTCTTC. It specifies CSATLGDEQFF.